Listed here are 22 T cell receptor beta chains from one sample, sequenced in a study of graft-versus-host responses after intestinal transplantation. Assay: immunoSEQ multiplex PCR; the TCRdb copy retains only in-frame clones and omits some. The data hold 100,000 to 140,000 clones, with about 91% observed a single time. Which antigens these TCRs recognize remains unknown. The material sequenced was unstimulated CD4+ T cells sorted from spleen or lymph node cells, taken before transplant. Source of these receptors: a human donor who was the organ donor for an intestinal transplant.

The gene calls are TRBV7-2 and TRBJ2-3; 7 positions match TRBD2. CDR1 and CDR2 from the germline V gene are SGHTA and FQGNSA. The CDR3 is 15 amino acids. J lost 0 bases, V lost 2 bases, and 2 bases had no gene match. CDR3 in amino acids: CASSLKRGSTDTQYF. The CDR3 DNA reads TGTGCCAGCAGCTTAAAGCGGGGCAGCACAGATACGCAGTATTTT.

V is TRBV5-1 and J is TRBJ2-3; possibly TRBD1 or TRBD2 for D (6 bases each). This CDR3 spans 16 amino acids. V lost 2 bases to trimming and J lost 2 bases, with 15 bases between them. Germline values: CDR1 SGHRS, CDR2 YFSETQ. The DNA of the CDR3 is TGCGCCAGCAGCTTAGGTGGGGGGCATGTCACAGATACGCAGTATTTT. Amino acid sequence: CASSLGGGHVTDTQYF. The full variable domain, with the rest looked up from reference TRBV5-1 and TRBJ2-3, is KAGVTQTPRYLIKTRGQQVTLSCSPISGHRSVSWYQQTPGQGLQFLFEYFSETQRNKGNFPGRFSGRQFSNSRSEMNVSTLELGDSALYLCASSLGGGHVTDTQYFGPGTRLTVL.

In its sample, this clone was seen once. The chain has TRBV6-5 and TRBJ1-1; tentative D call: TRBD1 (5 bases). V lost 5 bases, J lost 4 bases, and 14 bases lay in between. The CDR3 is 14 amino acids. Germline lookup yields CDR1 MNHEY and CDR2 SVGAGI. CDR3 sequence: CASSKIQVLTEAFF. As DNA, the CDR3 is TGTGCCAGCAGTAAAATACAGGTCCTCACTGAAGCTTTCTTT.

The chain recombines TRBV7-3 with TRBJ2-1, with D unresolved. V gave up 1 base and J gave up 0 bases, with 22 bases separating them. The CDR3 is made up of 20 amino acids. CDR1 and CDR2 from the germline V gene are SGHTA and FQGTGA. CDR3 in amino acids: CASSLSIGLDSDSSYNEQFF. The CDR3 region has the DNA TGTGCCAGCAGCTTAAGTATTGGGTTGGATTCCGATAGCTCCTACAATGAGCAGTTCTTC.

The chain carries TRBV2 and TRBJ2-2; maybe TRBD2 (6 bases). The germline V gene encodes CDR1 SNHLY and CDR2 FYNNEI. V was trimmed by 5 bases and J by 2 bases, leaving 12 bases between them. The CDR3 is 15 residues long. CDR3 loop: CASSISGGNTGELFF. The CDR3 DNA is TGTGCCAGCAGTATTAGCGGAGGTAACACCGGGGAGCTGTTTTTT.

This clone was seen only once. This chain uses TRBV7-6 with TRBJ2-2, with unresolved D. The CDR3 has 14 residues. Trimming took off 4 bases at V and 7 bases at J, with 13 bases between the two ends. Germline V gene sequence: CDR1 SGHVS, CDR2 FNYEAQ. CDR3 sequence (DNA): TGTGCCAGCAGCTCCCCCTCAGTTGGCGGGGAGCTGTTTTTT. It yields the protein CASSSPSVGGELFF.

The gene calls are TRBV20-1 and TRBJ2-1, with no clear D. Per the germline V gene, CDR1 is DFQATT and CDR2 is SNEGSKA (reference sequence). V was pared by 0 bases and J by 9 bases, with 3 bases between. This CDR3 is built from 10 residues. CDR3 DNA sequence: TGCAGTGCTAGAGAAACTGAGCAGTTCTTC. This translates into CSARETEQFF.

The chain carries TRBV7-3 and TRBJ2-1, with 9 positions matching TRBD2. Germline V gene lookup returns CDR1 SGHTA and CDR2 FQGTGA. V shed 5 bases, J shed 3 bases, and the junction held 5 bases outside the gene matches. CDR3 length equals 15 residues. CDR3 nucleotide sequence: TGTGCCAGCAGCATTAGCGGGAGTTTCTACAATGAGCAGTTCTTC. Its translation is CASSISGSFYNEQFF.

This clone has a single count. In DNA form, the CDR3 reads TGTGCCAGTTACCGGGACAGGGCGGTCTTGGGAGAGACCCAGTACTTC. It codes for CASYRDRAVLGETQYF. This chain joins TRBV2 and TRBJ2-5; TRBD1 matches 9 bases. The germline V gene has CDR1 SNHLY and CDR2 FYNNEI. J gave up 4 bases and V 9 bases, and 15 bases lay outside the gene matches. CDR3 size: 16 residues. The whole variable domain, remainder taken from reference TRBV2 and TRBJ2-5, is EPEVTQTPSHQVTQMGQEVILRCVPISNHLYFYWYRQILGQKVEFLVSFYNNEISEKSEIFDDQFSVERPDGSNFTLKIRSTKLEDSAMYFCASYRDRAVLGETQYFGPGTRLLVL.

The chain carries TRBV19 and TRBJ2-5; D is undetermined. Germline CDR1 LNHDA, CDR2 SQIVND (reference sequence). This CDR3 is built from 14 residues. Trimming shortened V by 4 bases and J by 0 bases, and 9 bases separated the two germline ends. This CDR3 is CASSRATYQETQYF. The CDR3 bases are TGTGCCAGTAGTAGGGCAACGTACCAAGAGACCCAGTACTTC.

The genes are TRBV6-5 and TRBJ2-5, with D possibly matching TRBD1 (5 bases). The CDR3 has 15 residues. The germline V gene encodes CDR1 MNHEY and CDR2 SVGAGI. The ends were cut back, 5 bases at V and 4 bases at J, with 17 bases in the middle. This CDR3 is CASSPPSIRGETQYF. As DNA, the CDR3 is TGTGCCAGCAGTCCTCCGTCTATTAGGGGAGAGACCCAGTACTTC.

This chain joins TRBV9 and TRBJ2-5; the D gene is possibly TRBD2 (5 bases). V was clipped by 1 base and J by 5 bases, with 9 bases between them. The CDR3 sequence is 13 residues long. Per germline, CDR1 SGDLS and CDR2 YYNGEE. In DNA form, the CDR3 reads TGTGCCAGCAGCGTAAGCGGCCCGGAGACCCAGTACTTC. It specifies CASSVSGPETQYF.

The chain carries TRBV7-6 and TRBJ2-7; 10 nucleotides align to TRBD2. Germline CDR1 reads SGHVS; CDR2 reads FNYEAQ. This CDR3 region has 15 residues. V gave up 1 base and J gave up 7 bases; unmatched junction bases: 7. Here the CDR3 reads CASSLELAGAGEQYF. In DNA, the CDR3 is TGTGCCAGCAGCTTAGAGCTAGCGGGGGCAGGGGAGCAGTACTTC. The full variable domain, in which reference TRBV7-6 and TRBJ2-7 provide the parts outside the CDR3, is GAGVSQSPRYKVTKRGQDVALRCDPISGHVSLYWYRQALGQGPEFLTYFNYEAQQDKSGLPNDRFSAERPEGSISTLTIQRTEQRDSAMYRCASSLELAGAGEQYFGPGTRLTVT.

V usage is TRBV6-6 and J usage is TRBJ1-4; 7 positions match TRBD1. The V segment lost 6 bases and the J segment 1 base; nucleotides outside the gene matches: 2. CDR1 and CDR2 (germline): MNHNY, SVGAGI (reference sequence). This CDR3 has 14 amino acids. In nucleotides, the CDR3 is TGTGCCAGCAGCTCAGGGGGAACTAATGAAAAACTGTTTTTT. Amino acid sequence: CASSSGGTNEKLFF.

This clone was recorded only once. In DNA form, the CDR3 reads TGTGCCAGCAGTGCGGACAGGGGATTCGACGAGCAGTACTTC. As protein: CASSADRGFDEQYF. This chain joins TRBV2 and TRBJ2-7; the match to TRBD1 covers 9 bases. CDR1 SNHLY and CDR2 FYNNEI come from the germline V gene. Unmatched junction bases numbered 6, after V lost 4 bases and J lost 5 bases. CDR3 length: 14 residues. The variable domain in full, with the rest retrieved from reference TRBV2 and TRBJ2-7, is EPEVTQTPSHQVTQMGQEVILRCVPISNHLYFYWYRQILGQKVEFLVSFYNNEISEKSEIFDDQFSVERPDGSNFTLKIRSTKLEDSAMYFCASSADRGFDEQYFGPGTRLTVT.

J is TRBJ2-5 and V is TRBV2, with 8 bases identical to TRBD2. The CDR3 sequence is 13 residues long. The germline CDR1 and CDR2 sequences are SNHLY and FYNNEI. Trimming took 5 bases from V and 5 from J; bases not matched to a gene: 4. As DNA, the CDR3 is TGTGCCAGCAGTCGGACTAGCCTGGAGACCCAGTACTTC. It specifies CASSRTSLETQYF.

V is TRBV5-4 and J is TRBJ1-4; 8 nucleotides agree with TRBD1. Germline CDR1 SGHNT, CDR2 YYREEE (reference sequence). CDR3 size: 12 residues. Germline trimming cut 3 bases from V and 14 bases from J; bases unmatched to any gene: 6. The CDR3 nucleotides read TGTGCCAGCAGCTGGCAGGGGGCAAGGCTGTTTTTT. Translation gives CASSWQGARLFF.

This chain links TRBV6-1 with TRBJ2-2; TRBD1 is a possible D gene (5 bases). Germline CDR1 MNHNS, CDR2 SASEGT. The CDR3 runs to 15 residues. The V gene lost 6 bases and the J gene lost 6 bases, with 17 bases spanning the gap. Here the CDR3 DNA reads TGTGCCAGCAGGAGCCTTTTACAGGTAGCCGGGGAGCTGTTTTTT. Amino acids: CASRSLLQVAGELFF.

This chain uses TRBV5-4 with TRBJ1-2, with D unclear. This CDR3 contains 15 residues. Looked up from germline, CDR1 is SGHNT and CDR2 is YYREEE (reference sequence). Trimming stripped 0 bases from V and 0 bases from J, with 9 bases between. The CDR3: CASSLDSRPNYGYTF. The CDR3 DNA sequence: TGTGCCAGCAGCTTGGACAGCCGCCCTAACTATGGCTACACCTTC.

This chain joins TRBV10-2 and TRBJ2-3; 8 bases map to TRBD1. There are 15 residues in the CDR3. Per germline, CDR1 WSHSY and CDR2 SAAADI. With V trimmed by 6 bases and J by 0 bases, 5 bases remained unmatched. CDR3: CASRRQGSSTDTQYF. DNA of the CDR3: TGCGCCAGCAGAAGACAGGGGAGTAGCACAGATACGCAGTATTTT.

Only one count was recorded for this clone. The genes are TRBV7-9 and TRBJ2-1, with 8 bases lining up with TRBD2. Unmatched junction bases numbered 9, after V lost 4 bases and J lost 7 bases. The CDR3 length is 15 residues. Per germline, CDR1 SEHNR and CDR2 FQNEAQ (reference sequence). CDR3 residues: CASSSTTGLDNEQFF. CDR3 sequence (DNA): TGTGCCAGCAGCTCGACAACGGGACTAGATAATGAGCAGTTCTTC. The variable domain in full, completed from reference TRBV7-9 and TRBJ2-1, reads DTGVSQNPRHKITKRGQNVTFRCDPISEHNRLYWYRQTLGQGPEFLTYFQNEAQLEKSRLLSDRFSAERPKGSFSTLEIQRTEQGDSAMYLCASSSTTGLDNEQFFGPGTRLTVL.

V is TRBV19 and J is TRBJ1-3; D is possibly TRBD1 (5 bases). Looked up from germline, CDR1 is LNHDA and CDR2 is SQIVND (reference sequence). Trimming removed 8 bases from V and 0 bases from J, with 14 bases in between. The CDR3 totals 15 residues. The CDR3 coding sequence is TGTGCCAGTGGGGAACAGGTATTCTCTGGAAACACCATATATTTT. Protein sequence: CASGEQVFSGNTIYF.